Following are 15 T cell receptor beta chains from one sample sequenced in a study of PD-1 blockade in classical Hodgkin lymphoma (dated by TCRdb to 2018 to 2020). Library generation was performed with the immunoSEQ multiplex PCR assay. TCRdb provides this immuneACCESS table in a form limited to in-frame rearrangements. Some clones are lacking; in checked studies, under half of them reflect an unresolved V gene, and why the rest are absent is not known. This sample comprises about 4,000 clones, about 76% of them detected only once. Around 54% of the sample is held by the ten biggest clonotypes. In light of the paper, this sample's time point label describes: cycle 1 day 1 (C1D1), immediately before nivolumab initiation. Every trial patient had relapsed after autologous stem cell transplantation, and cohorts A, B and C differed in prior brentuximab vedotin exposure. Sample: peripheral blood mononuclear cells (PBMCs), taken at baseline. The receptors stem from a human donor with classical Hodgkin lymphoma.

The chain links TRBV19 to TRBJ2-3; D is unresolved. V lost 3 bases, J lost 1 base, and 11 bases lay in between. CDR1 is LNHDA and CDR2 is SQIVND in the germline V gene (reference sequence). This CDR3 has 15 residues. In nucleotides, the CDR3 is TGTGCCAGTAGTATGCGGCAGGCCGGCACAGATACGCAGTATTTT. Encoded protein: CASSMRQAGTDTQYF.

This clone has a handful of counts. CDR3 in DNA: TGTGCCAGCAGCCTTACGGATACGCAGTATTTT. Translation gives CASSLTDTQYF. The chain uses TRBV7-9 and TRBJ2-3; no clear D. The CDR3 is 11 residues long. Trimming took off 5 bases at V and 6 bases at J, with 6 bases between the two ends. Germline CDR1 reads SEHNR; CDR2 reads FQNEAQ (reference sequence).

This clone was seen a handful of times. The sample has other DNA sequences that encode this CDR3 too. The chain links TRBV4-2 to TRBJ2-3; D is undetermined. The germline V gene has CDR1 LGHNA and CDR2 YNFKEQ. Trimming took 0 bases from V and 2 from J, leaving 9 bases between them. The CDR3 is 15 residues long. The CDR3 DNA follows: TGTGCCAGCAGCCAAGAGGGGAACCCCACAGATACGCAGTATTTT. Translated: CASSQEGNPTDTQYF.

This chain joins TRBV5-1 and TRBJ2-7; D possibly corresponds to TRBD1 (5 bases). The CDR3 spans 12 residues. V dropped 2 bases and J dropped 4 bases, with 7 bases sitting between them. Looked up from germline, CDR1 is SGHRS and CDR2 is YFSETQ. The CDR3 DNA sequence: TGCGCCAGCAGCTTCCAGGGTTACGAGCAGTACTTC. Residues: CASSFQGYEQYF.

The gene calls are TRBV19 and TRBJ1-1; possible D gene TRBD1, 5 bases. The V gene's germline CDR1 is LNHDA and CDR2 SQIVND (reference sequence). The V end was cut by 3 bases, the J end by 4 bases, with 6 bases between. This CDR3 has 12 amino acids. CDR3 sequence reads: CASSIQGTEAFF. The CDR3 region has the DNA TGTGCCAGTAGTATCCAGGGCACTGAAGCTTTCTTT. Looking up the rest from reference TRBV19 and TRBJ1-1 gives the full variable domain: DGGITQSPKYLFRKEGQNVTLSCEQNLNHDAMYWYRQDPGQGLRLIYYSQIVNDFQKGDIAEGYSVSREKKESFPLTVTSAQKNPTAFYLCASSIQGTEAFFGQGTRLTVV.

The V and J genes are TRBV6-5 and TRBJ1-5, with TRBD1 as a possible D gene (5 bases). The CDR3 consists of 14 residues. The V end lost 6 bases, the J end lost 0 bases, and 9 bases lay between the germline ends. CDR1 and CDR2 from the germline V gene are MNHEY and SVGAGI. The CDR3: CASRAGISNQPQHF. CDR3 bases: TGTGCCAGCAGAGCAGGGATTAGCAATCAGCCCCAGCATTTT.

The chain is built from TRBV29-1 and TRBJ2-7, with TRBD1 as a possible D gene (5 bases). The germline gives CDR1 SQVTM, CDR2 ANQGSEA. With 4 bases removed from V and 3 bases from J, the gap between germline ends came to 10 bases. The CDR3 has 12 amino acids. The CDR3 DNA sequence: TGCAGCGTTGGCAGGGCTTACTACGAGCAGTACTTC. Protein product: CSVGRAYYEQYF.

V gene TRBV4-1 combines with J gene TRBJ2-2, with 8 bases identical to TRBD2. The CDR3 is made up of 15 amino acids. Germline CDR1 MGHRA, CDR2 YSYEKL. J was trimmed by 0 bases and V by 3 bases; bases with no gene match: 0. The CDR3 reads CASSHSGTNTGELFF. The CDR3 coding sequence is TGCGCCAGCAGCCATAGCGGGACGAACACCGGGGAGCTGTTTTTT.

This chain connects TRBV5-6 to TRBJ2-3; D remains unclear. The CDR3 loop spans 13 amino acids. CDR1 and CDR2 from the germline V gene are SGHDT and YYEEEE. V was shortened by 5 bases and J by 1 base, with 8 bases between the two germline ends. The DNA for the CDR3 is TGTGCCAGCAGATGGGAAGGCACAGATACGCAGTATTTT. Its protein product is CASRWEGTDTQYF.

This chain links TRBV4-1 with TRBJ2-7; D may correspond to TRBD1 or TRBD2 (5 bases each). The length of the CDR3 is 16 residues. Trimming shortened V by 0 bases and J by 0 bases, and 12 bases separated the two germline ends. The germline gives CDR1 MGHRA, CDR2 YSYEKL. The CDR3 coding sequence is TGCGCCAGCAGCCAAGATCCTAAGGGGAGCTCCTACGAGCAGTACTTC. Translated: CASSQDPKGSSYEQYF.

The CDR3 reads CASSEGTGSYNEQFF. CDR3 in DNA: TGTGCCAGCAGTGAGGGGACAGGGTCCTACAATGAGCAGTTCTTC. The chain combines TRBV6-4 with TRBJ2-1; the match to TRBD1 covers 9 bases. The V gene end was trimmed by 3 bases and the J gene end by 1 base; junction bases not matched to a gene: 1. The CDR3 extends over 15 amino acids. Germline assignment: CDR1 MRHNA and CDR2 SNTAGT.

This chain connects TRBV11-1 to TRBJ2-5; D perhaps matches TRBD2 (6 bases). Germline V lookup: CDR1 SGHAT, CDR2 FQDESV (reference sequence). The CDR3 has 13 amino acids. Trimming shortened V by 5 bases and J by 3 bases, and 10 bases separated the two germline ends. CDR3 sequence reads: CASSRGLKETQYF. DNA of the CDR3: TGTGCCAGCAGCCGAGGACTAAAAGAGACCCAGTACTTC.

This chain links TRBV5-5 with TRBJ2-5; maybe TRBD1 (6 bases). From germline, CDR1 is SGHKS and CDR2 YYEKEE (reference sequence). With 2 bases removed from V and 0 bases from J, the gap between germline ends came to 11 bases. This CDR3 region has 15 residues. The CDR3 DNA follows: TGTGCCAGCAGCTTAGTCTGGGACAACCAAGAGACCCAGTACTTC. Encoded protein: CASSLVWDNQETQYF.

The DNA for the CDR3 is TGTGCCAGCAGCTTAGGGTCAGGGGACGAGCAGTACTTC. Translating it yields CASSLGSGDEQYF. The chain couples TRBV7-9 to TRBJ2-7; weak D call: TRBD1 (6 bases). Germline V gene data show CDR1 as SEHNR and CDR2 as FQNEAQ (reference sequence). Trimming took 1 base from V and 5 from J, leaving 9 bases between them. CDR3 size: 13 residues. The variable domain in full, completed from reference TRBV7-9 and TRBJ2-7, reads DTGVSQNPRHKITKRGQNVTFRCDPISEHNRLYWYRQTLGQGPEFLTYFQNEAQLEKSRLLSDRFSAERPKGSFSTLEIQRTEQGDSAMYLCASSLGSGDEQYFGPGTRLTVT.

The chain uses TRBV5-1 and TRBJ1-1, with D perhaps TRBD1 (5 bases). The ends were cut back, 0 bases at V and 5 bases at J, with 17 bases in the middle. This CDR3 region has 16 residues. CDR1 is SGHRS and CDR2 is YFSETQ in the germline V gene. The CDR3 DNA is TGCGCCAGCAGCTTGGGGACAAGGTCGGTTGGAACTGAAGCTTTCTTT. This encodes CASSLGTRSVGTEAFF.